The entry below describes one T cell receptor beta chain. The sample is drawn from a study of T cell changes during pregnancy in multiple sclerosis. TCRdb keeps only in-frame clones here, not all; method: immunoSEQ multiplex PCR. The sample records approximately 37,000 clones, approximately 90% being singletons. This CDR3 is built from 14 residues. Germline assignment: CDR1 LNHDA and CDR2 SQIVND (reference sequence). V was pared by 7 bases and J by 4 bases, with 7 bases of the junction left unmatched. This clonotype was sampled from a female donor in good health, enrolled as a control in a pregnancy study. Here the sequenced sample was CD4+ T cells from peripheral blood mononuclear cells, taken in the third trimester of pregnancy. This chain uses TRBV19 with TRBJ2-7, with 10 bases identical to TRBD2. CDR3 loop: CASIRAGGQYEQYF. Here the CDR3 DNA reads TGTGCCAGTATCCGAGCGGGGGGGCAGTACGAGCAGTACTTC.